The source of this T cell receptor (beta chain) is a study of blood T cell repertoires in COVID-19. About the research overall: Spain, Italy and the United States supplied samples that represented acute and convalescent COVID-19.

V gave up 5 bases and J gave up 5 bases; unmatched junction bases: 3. The V gene's germline CDR1 is SGHVS and CDR2 FNYEAQ. The CDR3 has 13 amino acids. Clones were read by immunoSEQ multiplex PCR, and TCRdb kept only the in-frame ones, dropping some. The table has hundreds of thousands of clones, 89% seen once. This chain uses TRBV7-6 with TRBJ1-1, with TRBD1 matching 9 bases. This clonotype was obtained from a woman younger than 45 with acute COVID-19. Input material: PBMCs or T cells enriched from blood (not recorded which). CDR3 DNA: TGTGCCAGCAGCCGAGGACAGGGGACTGAAGCTTTCTTT. It yields the protein CASSRGQGTEAFF.